The 3 T cell receptor beta chains below all came from one sample that was sequenced in a study of cytomegalovirus exposure and HLA in healthy donors. A multiplex PCR was run with 60 Vbeta primers and 13 Jbeta primers. Method: immunoSEQ multiplex PCR; TCRdb's copy keeps in-frame clones and lacks some. The data show some 99,000 clones, roughly 70% seen once. Sequencing input: PBMCs. These receptors came from a male donor in good health and CMV-seronegative.

The chain joins TRBV28 to TRBJ2-7; 14 positions match TRBD2. Per germline, CDR1 MDHEN and CDR2 SYDVKM. The junction had 40 bases not matched to a gene; V was cut back by 8 bases and J by 10 bases. The CDR3 length is 24 residues. This chain's CDR3 is CASFQGLAGEGWEGRARGGPQQYF. The CDR3 nucleotides read TGTGCCAGCTTCCAGGGACTAGCGGGAGAAGGATGGGAGGGACGGGCACGCGGCGGGCCGCAACAGTACTTC.

V gene TRBV7-2 combines with J gene TRBJ2-1; 13 positions match TRBD2. The CDR3 sequence is 18 residues long. Per germline, CDR1 SGHTA and CDR2 FQGNSA. After removal of 4 bases from V and 4 bases from J, the junction contained 10 bases not matched to a gene. CDR3 nucleotides: TGTGCCAGCAGCTCCGACCAAACACTAGCGGGGGGGTACAATGAGCAGTTCTTC. Residues: CASSSDQTLAGGYNEQFF.

The chain combines TRBV28 with TRBJ2-1; 12 positions match TRBD2. The junction had 5 bases not matched to a gene; V was cut back by 5 bases and J by 6 bases. Germline V gene data show CDR1 as MDHEN and CDR2 as SYDVKM. The CDR3 is made up of 15 amino acids. CDR3 DNA sequence: TGTGCCAGCAGTCCCGGACTAGCGGGGTTCAATGAGCAGTTCTTC. It codes for CASSPGLAGFNEQFF.